Listed below are T cell receptor beta chains from one sample, sequenced in a study of T cells in Graves' hyperthyroidism and ophthalmopathy. TCRdb independently ran MiXCR on the multiplex PCR reads; one entry per CDR3 protein. The sample shows some 800,000 distinct CDR3 sequences, around 38% of them seen only once. The material sequenced was blood. These TCRs come from a man younger than 35 with Graves' hyperthyroidism. The conserved cysteine and the conserved F or W are not part of the CDR3 here.

J gene: TRBJ2-5; V gene: TRBV7-2; CDR3 protein: ASSFPGYETQY
J gene: TRBJ1-4; V gene: TRBV12-3/TRBV12-4; CDR3 protein: ASSFEGRGEKLF
J gene: TRBJ1-5; V gene: TRBV9; CDR3 protein: ASSVEPASNQPQH
J gene: TRBJ1-2; V gene: TRBV9; CDR3 protein: ASSAGQGTRSGYT
J gene: TRBJ1-4; V gene: TRBV15; CDR3 protein: ATSSGDSTNEKLF
J gene: TRBJ1-3; V gene: TRBV29-1; CDR3 protein: STFGDTGNTIY
J gene: TRBJ1-1; V gene: TRBV29-1; CDR3 protein: SVEDHENTEAF
J gene: TRBJ1-1; V gene: TRBV7-2; CDR3 protein: ASSQEPGQLNTEAF
J gene: TRBJ1-1; V gene: TRBV9; CDR3 protein: ASSQDKGMNTEAF
J gene: TRBJ1-3; V gene: TRBV7-6; CDR3 protein: ASSPRGQIGPRGSTIY
J gene: TRBJ2-5; V gene: TRBV9; CDR3 protein: ASSVDGTQY
J gene: TRBJ1-1; V gene: TRBV19; CDR3 protein: ASSSPWTGMNTEAF
J gene: TRBJ2-7; V gene: TRBV7-2; CDR3 protein: ASSQDIPYEQY
J gene: TRBJ2-5; V gene: TRBV15; CDR3 protein: ATSRGNEETQY
J gene: TRBJ1-1; V gene: TRBV7-9; CDR3 protein: ASRNDEGSTEAF